A selection of T cell receptor beta chains follows, all from one sample in a study of regulatory T cells in long-lasting Graves disease. TCRdb itself ran the multiplex PCR reads through MiXCR, one entry per CDR3 protein. The table includes 550,000 to 600,000 distinct CDR3 sequences, roughly 16% detected once. This sample was shared with a second study, whose subject was T cells in Graves' hyperthyroidism and ophthalmopathy.

Sequences were derived from peripheral blood mononuclear cells (PBMCs), sampled at new diagnosis, from a patient treated with antithyroid drugs. All receptors come from a man aged 18 to 35 with Graves disease. CDR3s include the opening cysteine and the closing phenylalanine or tryptophan. D genes are given only for firm matches. Clone size appears in some rows only: once, few, many, or a class for an expanded clone.

d_call: NA; v_call: TRBV20-1; j_call: TRBJ1-1; clone_size: NA; cdr3_nt: TGCAGTGGGTCGAACAGGATGAACACTGAAACTTTCTTT; cdr3_aa: CSGSNRMNTETFF
d_call: NA; v_call: TRBV2; j_call: TRBJ1-1; clone_size: many; cdr3_nt: TGTGCCAGCAGTGACATGCGGGCAGACACTGAAGCTTTCTTT; cdr3_aa: CASSDMRADTEAFF
d_call: TRBD2; v_call: TRBV12-3/TRBV12-4; j_call: TRBJ2-1; clone_size: NA; cdr3_nt: TGTGCCAGCAGCGAGGGACTAGCGGGAGGGCCGAATGAGCAGTTCTTC; cdr3_aa: CASSEGLAGGPNEQFF
d_call: TRBD1; v_call: TRBV28; j_call: TRBJ2-7; clone_size: NA; cdr3_nt: TGTGCCAGCAGTCCGACAGGGATCTCCTACGAGCAGTACTTC; cdr3_aa: CASSPTGISYEQYF
d_call: NA; v_call: TRBV2; j_call: TRBJ1-1; clone_size: many; cdr3_nt: TGTGCCAGCAGCTTGAACACTGAAGCTTTCTTT; cdr3_aa: CASSLNTEAFF
d_call: NA; v_call: TRBV6-9; j_call: TRBJ2-7; clone_size: many; cdr3_nt: TGTGCCAGCAGTTATACTGGAAACGAGCAGTACTTC; cdr3_aa: CASSYTGNEQYF
d_call: NA; v_call: TRBV28; j_call: TRBJ2-3; clone_size: many; cdr3_nt: TGTGCCAGCAGTAAACTGGGAGAAACAGATACGCAGTATTTT; cdr3_aa: CASSKLGETDTQYF
d_call: NA; v_call: TRBV15; j_call: TRBJ1-1; clone_size: many; cdr3_nt: TGTGCCACCAGCAGACCGCTAGGCAGGGCTGACACTGAAGCTTTCTTT; cdr3_aa: CATSRPLGRADTEAFF
d_call: NA; v_call: TRBV30; j_call: TRBJ2-7; clone_size: many; cdr3_nt: TGTGCCTGGAGTGTTGGTACCTACGAGCAGTACTTC; cdr3_aa: CAWSVGTYEQYF
d_call: TRBD1; v_call: TRBV18; j_call: TRBJ2-7; clone_size: few; cdr3_nt: TGTGCCAGCTCACCAGGACAGGTTTTGTACTTC; cdr3_aa: CASSPGQVLYF
d_call: TRBD2; v_call: TRBV20-1; j_call: TRBJ2-1; clone_size: NA; cdr3_nt: TGCAGTGCTCGCCACACTAGCGGGAGAGGCGGCTCCTACAATGAGCAGTTCTTC; cdr3_aa: CSARHTSGRGGSYNEQFF